The 21 T cell receptor beta chains below all came from one sample that was sequenced in a study of blood T cell repertoires in COVID-19. Only in-frame clones appear in the TCRdb table, and some are missing; sequencing was by immunoSEQ multiplex PCR. The table has roughly 250,000 clones, around four fifths seen once. The sample comprised peripheral blood. The source is a woman aged 55-70 years with active or convalescent COVID-19.

The CDR3 sequence: CASSADRVNTEAFF. CDR3 DNA: TGTGCCAGCAGTGCGGACAGGGTGAACACTGAAGCTTTCTTT. The genes are TRBV27 and TRBJ1-1, with 8 bases that match TRBD1. CDR3 length equals 14 residues. The J segment lost 0 bases and the V segment lost 5 bases, leaving 2 bases of the junction unmatched. CDR1 and CDR2 from the germline V gene are MNHEY and SMNVEV (reference sequence).

The chain uses TRBV29-1 and TRBJ2-1; perhaps TRBD2 as D (7 bases). This CDR3 contains 13 residues. Trimming cost V 6 bases and J 6 bases, with 15 bases left between them. From germline, CDR1 is SQVTM and CDR2 ANQGSEA. The CDR3 sequence: CSVPRGASNEQFF. The CDR3, as DNA: TGCAGCGTGCCCCGGGGGGCGAGCAATGAGCAGTTCTTC.

This rearrangement joins TRBV15 to TRBJ1-1; D perhaps matches TRBD1 (6 bases). The germline gives CDR1 LNHNV, CDR2 YYDKDF (reference sequence). V was trimmed by 4 bases and J by 2 bases, leaving 17 bases between them. The length of the CDR3 is 16 residues. In DNA form, the CDR3 reads TGTGCCACCAGCATCAACAGGGTCCGGGAAAACACTGAAGCTTTCTTT. Encoded protein: CATSINRVRENTEAFF.

This clone was found once. The DNA for the CDR3 is TGTGCCAGCAGCCGAACAGGGATCGCGACCCAGTACTTC. This encodes CASSRTGIATQYF. The chain uses TRBV7-6 and TRBJ2-5; a possible D gene is TRBD1 (6 bases). Germline V gene sequence: CDR1 SGHVS, CDR2 FNYEAQ. Trimming took off 5 bases at V and 7 bases at J, with 14 bases between the two ends. The CDR3 covers 13 residues.

The chain couples TRBV2 to TRBJ1-2; D is possibly TRBD1 (6 bases). The length of the CDR3 is 15 residues. In germline, CDR1 is SNHLY, CDR2 FYNNEI. Trimming pared 3 bases from V and 3 bases from J, leaving 14 bases between. CDR3 sequence: CASSEGNRVYYGYTF. The CDR3, as DNA: TGTGCCAGCAGTGAGGGAAACAGGGTATACTATGGCTACACCTTC.

The chain recombines TRBV2 with TRBJ1-5; tentatively, D is TRBD1 (6 bases). Trimming left V 7 bases short and J 5 bases short, with 18 bases between. This CDR3 is built from 15 residues. The germline gives CDR1 SNHLY, CDR2 FYNNEI. The CDR3 bases are TGTGCCAGCACTATGGACAGCGGGGGTTATCAGCCCCAGCATTTT. Translation: CASTMDSGGYQPQHF.

The chain joins TRBV4-1 to TRBJ1-6; D may be TRBD1 (5 bases). This CDR3 is 16 amino acids long. The V and J ends lost 6 bases and 13 bases respectively, with 25 bases between them. The germline gives CDR1 MGHRA, CDR2 YSYEKL. The CDR3 loop reads CASSLITGRGIQPLHF. The CDR3 coding sequence is TGCGCCAGCAGTTTAATTACCGGGAGGGGAATTCAGCCCCTCCACTTT.

The chain joins TRBV2 to TRBJ2-7; a possible D gene is TRBD1 (6 bases). V was cut by 3 bases and J by 12 bases, with 12 bases left in between. The CDR3 covers 11 residues. CDR1 and CDR2 from the germline V gene are SNHLY and FYNNEI. The CDR3: CASSETGFLYF. As DNA, the CDR3 is TGTGCCAGCAGTGAGACAGGCTTTTTGTACTTC.

J is TRBJ2-3 and V is TRBV5-1, with D perhaps matching TRBD2 (6 bases). Germline values: CDR1 SGHRS, CDR2 YFSETQ. The CDR3 sequence is 15 residues long. Trimming took 4 bases from V and 4 from J, leaving 16 bases between them. The CDR3 spells CASSRAGVGPDTQYF. The CDR3 region has the DNA TGCGCCAGCAGCCGAGCGGGCGTAGGCCCAGATACGCAGTATTTT.

The chain recombines TRBV11-3 with TRBJ2-7; TRBD2 agrees at 7 bases. Trimming cost V 0 bases and J 0 bases; bases outside gene matches: 11. Germline V gives CDR1 SGHNT, CDR2 YENEEA. The CDR3 runs to 18 residues. CDR3 protein: CASSLESGGTMLSYEQYF. CDR3 coding DNA: TGTGCCAGCAGCTTAGAGAGTGGAGGGACTATGCTCTCCTACGAGCAGTACTTC.

This chain joins TRBV7-6 and TRBJ1-2; 10 nucleotides line up with TRBD1. There are 14 residues in the CDR3. Germline V gives CDR1 SGHVS, CDR2 FNYEAQ. V lost 5 bases to trimming and J lost 8 bases; unmatched junction nucleotides: 8. The CDR3 bases are TGTGCCAGCAGCCCTCGGGACAGGGGAGACGGCTACACCTTC. Translating gives CASSPRDRGDGYTF.

The chain couples TRBV5-6 to TRBJ1-4, with D uncertain. The CDR3 spans 15 residues. Germline V gives CDR1 SGHDT, CDR2 YYEEEE. V lost 1 base and J 5 bases, leaving 12 bases between the germline ends. The CDR3 here is CASSLFSSSNEKLFF. CDR3 in DNA: TGTGCCAGCAGCTTGTTCTCCAGTTCCAATGAAAAACTGTTTTTT.

This clone was detected a few times. The chain is built from TRBV6-5 and TRBJ1-2; D perhaps matches TRBD1 (5 bases). CDR1 and CDR2 from the germline V gene are MNHEY and SVGAGI. This CDR3 region has 15 residues. V was shortened by 6 bases and J by 5 bases, with 19 bases between the two germline ends. In nucleotides, the CDR3 is TGTGCCAGCAGGGGGTCGGGGGGGACTCAGTATGGCTACACCTTC. Protein sequence: CASRGSGGTQYGYTF.

Only one count was recorded for this clone. The chain uses TRBV19 and TRBJ1-5, with TRBD1 as a possible D gene (5 bases). V was clipped by 4 bases and J by 1 base, with 8 bases between them. CDR3 length: 14 residues. Per germline, CDR1 LNHDA and CDR2 SQIVND (reference sequence). The CDR3 sequence is CASSRRGSNQPQHF. The CDR3 DNA sequence: TGTGCCAGTAGTAGGCGGGGGAGCAATCAGCCCCAGCATTTT.

The chain has TRBV19 and TRBJ2-2; D unresolved. Trimming cost V 10 bases and J 5 bases, with 17 bases left between them. Germline V gene lookup returns CDR1 LNHDA and CDR2 SQIVND (reference sequence). CDR3 length equals 14 residues. CDR3 sequence reads: CATTNWRQTGELFF. CDR3 in DNA: TGTGCCACCACGAATTGGCGGCAGACCGGGGAGCTGTTTTTT.

The V gene is TRBV12-5, the J gene TRBJ1-2; D unresolved. The V gene's germline CDR1 is LGHNT and CDR2 FRNRAP. CDR3 size: 16 residues. V was clipped by 6 bases and J by 1 base, with 18 bases between them. The CDR3 here is CASGPLTGASNYGYTF. The CDR3 region has the DNA TGTGCTAGTGGCCCTCTCACCGGCGCTAGTAACTATGGCTACACCTTC. The full variable domain, its missing parts supplied by reference TRBV12-5 and TRBJ1-2, is DARVTQTPRHKVTEMGQEVTMRCQPILGHNTVFWYRQTMMQGLELLAYFRNRAPLDDSGMPKDRFSAEMPDATLATLKIQPSEPRDSAVYFCASGPLTGASNYGYTFGSGTRLTVV.

The V call is TRBV2, the J call TRBJ2-7; D call uncertain. Germline CDR1 reads SNHLY; CDR2 reads FYNNEI. With 7 bases removed from V and 7 bases from J, the gap between germline ends came to 17 bases. This CDR3 comprises 13 residues. DNA of the CDR3: TGTGCCAGCACCCCTAGGAGCTCGGGTGAGCAGTACTTC. Translation gives CASTPRSSGEQYF.

CDR3 amino acids: CASTYTSGGPYNEQFF. The CDR3 region has the DNA TGTGCCAGTACCTATACTAGCGGGGGGCCCTACAATGAGCAGTTCTTC. This rearrangement joins TRBV19 to TRBJ2-1; 12 bases are a match to TRBD2. Germline-derived CDR1 and CDR2 are LNHDA and SQIVND (reference sequence). J lost 2 bases, V lost 7 bases, and 6 bases had no gene match. The CDR3 is 16 amino acids. Filled out from reference TRBV19 and TRBJ2-1, the complete variable domain reads DGGITQSPKYLFRKEGQNVTLSCEQNLNHDAMYWYRQDPGQGLRLIYYSQIVNDFQKGDIAEGYSVSREKKESFPLTVTSAQKNPTAFYLCASTYTSGGPYNEQFFGPGTRLTVL.

V is TRBV11-3 and J is TRBJ2-7; 9 nucleotides match TRBD1. Germline V gene lookup returns CDR1 SGHNT and CDR2 YENEEA. The CDR3 is 15 amino acids. The ends lost 1 base at V and 2 bases at J; junction bases unmatched: 3. The CDR3: CASSLAGTGTYEQYF. The CDR3 nucleotides are TGTGCCAGCAGCTTAGCCGGGACAGGGACCTACGAGCAGTACTTC.

The chain recombines TRBV6-5 with TRBJ2-5; no clear D. Trimming shortened V by 8 bases and J by 6 bases, and 19 bases separated the two germline ends. CDR1 is MNHEY, CDR2 SVGAGI, per germline. The CDR3 sequence is 14 residues long. The CDR3 coding sequence is TGTGCCAGCCTGATGAACCCTAATGGGCAGACCCAGTACTTC. Residues: CASLMNPNGQTQYF.

The count of this clone is one. The V gene is TRBV5-6, the J gene TRBJ2-2; 8 bases fit TRBD1. This CDR3 comprises 16 residues. The germline CDR1 and CDR2 sequences are SGHDT and YYEEEE. The V segment lost 3 bases and the J segment 3 bases; nucleotides outside the gene matches: 7. CDR3 sequence: CASSSRTGWDTGELFF. CDR3 in DNA: TGTGCCAGCAGCTCCAGGACAGGGTGGGACACCGGGGAGCTGTTTTTT.